This T cell receptor (beta chain) was recovered during a study of human T cells and chemical hapten exposure (dated by TCRdb to the early 2020s). Regarding the study in general: For sensitization, 2% DPC in acetone was applied to a 2 cm by 2 cm area of upper inner arm skin. Throughout the roughly 25-week study period, patients were also given weekly therapeutic DPC doses on the scalp. Patch testing was performed on the upper back with Finn chambers containing 0.01% DPC, and the patch tests were scored after 6 days according to International Contact Dermatitis Research Group standards. Alopecia areata with under or over 50% scalp involvement, alopecia totalis and alopecia universalis were represented in the patient cohort, which was mostly female. Libraries were pooled for sequencing, and per-sample TCR yields varied mainly because of small differences in library volumes within the pool. Peripheral blood TCR repertoire changes were tracked in vivo in alopecia patients during primary and secondary sensitization to the hapten diphenylcyclopropenone (DPC). Blood was sampled from patients pre-sensitization (week 0) and at 2, 6 and about 24 weeks after DPC sensitization. For TCR sequencing, blood came from about 29 alopecia patients at anywhere from one to four time points (pre-sensitization, 2, 6 and 24 weeks).

Relative to germline, V is 4 bases shorter and J is 4 bases shorter, with 13 bases between their ends. Inclusive of the bounding cysteine and phenylalanine, the CDR3 is 13 residues long. CDR3 DNA only is kept here, 39 bases in frame from base 1. The germline V gene specifies SQVTM as CDR1 and ANQGSEA as CDR2. Interpreted using the paper, the time point label stands for: pre-sensitization, week 0. The sample's treatment or condition label, decoded: therapeutic diphenylcyclopropenone sensitization with weekly scalp DPC. Blood at each patch-test visit was drawn before the patch test was applied. Patients were considered eligible if aged 18 to 70, diagnosed with alopecia and deemed suitable for DPC therapy, and patients were excluded if pregnant. Total RNA was extracted from unfractionated whole blood collected in Tempus Blood RNA tubes. The paper's findings and limits, for the study overall: Expanded TCRs formed significantly more large CDR3 similarity clusters than pre-sensitization or healthy control sets, consistent with antigen-driven responses. DPC sensitization did not change the number of TCRs with a frequency above 1 in 1000, and there was no evidence of changes in global repertoire structure. Repeated subsampling changed both the strength of the expansion versus patch-test correlation and the threshold at which the correlation became significant. The number of PT1 expanded TCRs positively correlated with patch test score, significant at thresholds 8, 16 and 32 but not 4. Because every patient had alopecia, a presumed autoimmune disease, the patients' immune response might differ from that of healthy individuals.

The method was RACE. The run used a NextSeq 500. Library preparation attached unique molecular identifiers to individual cDNA molecules for quantitative, reproducible TCR counting. Each blood RNA sample was used to sequence both TCR alpha and TCR beta chains. The original methods were these. The median number of TCRs per sample was approximately 96,000, ranging from roughly 23,224 to 690,600. The Decombinator software suite was used to annotate the V, J and CDR3 of the TCR reads. Every sample was subsampled to the same number of TCRs (28,000) for the PS versus PT1 abundance plots. TCRs were defined as expanded if absent before sensitization and observed at least eight times at the 2-week time point. TCRdb reprocessing: public reads trimmed at Q25 with fastp, clones called with MiXCR, in-frame beta chains kept. Each CDR3 protein gets just one entry, which takes the most common genes and DNA from the rows behind it. The V and J calls shown here were made by TCRdb, not taken from the authors' results. A total of more than 300,000 distinct CDR3 sequences appear in this sample, more than 4.5% of them only once. Approximately 2.4% of the sample lies in the top ten.

In this sample, this clonotype turned up many times. The target of this receptor is not known. Base qualities are missing; no much larger clone stands one base away. The material sequenced was whole blood, taken in connection with sensitization to the hapten diphenylcyclopropenone (DPC). The receptor's source is a woman aged 45 to 65 with alopecia areata. Some clones in this sample may be carry-over from other donors' samples. This chain is built from TRBV29-1 and TRBJ1-1; TRBD1 is perhaps the D gene, given 6 matching bases. The CDR3 region: CSVVVGQSTEAFF. In nucleotide form, the sequence is TGCAGCGTTGTAGTAGGACAGTCCACTGAAGCTTTCTTT.